These 30 T cell receptor beta chains were sequenced from one sample in a study of T cells in Graves' hyperthyroidism and ophthalmopathy. It was RNA transcripts that yielded the amplified TCR beta CDR3 regions. Researchers ran a first-round RT-PCR on the TCR CDR3 using the HTBI primer set. MiXCR, applied by TCRdb to the multiplex PCR reads, yields one record per CDR3 protein. The sample has 150,000 to 200,000 distinct CDR3 sequences, approximately 9% seen once. What was sequenced was blood. Every receptor here comes from a woman aged 18 to 35 with Graves' hyperthyroidism that later progressed to Graves' ophthalmopathy.

This clonotype has at least ten counts. The chain combines TRBV10-3 with TRBJ1-1; perhaps TRBD1 as D (5 bases). Per the germline V gene, CDR1 is ENHRY and CDR2 is SYGVKD. V was trimmed by 4 bases and J by 2 bases, leaving 8 bases between them. This CDR3 has 13 amino acids. CDR3 nucleotides: TGTGCCATCAGTGCGGGGGGTAACACTGAAGCTTTCTTT. It encodes CAISAGGNTEAFF.

This clonotype was picked up many times. V usage is TRBV12-3 or TRBV12-4 and J usage is TRBJ1-6, with a weak D call TRBD1 (5 bases). The CDR3 spans 14 residues. V was pared by 7 bases and J by 9 bases, with 16 bases between. The CDR3 sequence is CASTIGGLGSPLHF. For the CDR3, the DNA is TGTGCCAGCACCATTGGGGGTTTGGGTTCACCCCTCCACTTT.

This clonotype was observed at least ten times. The chain links TRBV2 to TRBJ1-4; D may be TRBD1 (5 bases). The germline V and J ends were trimmed by 8 bases and 5 bases, with 9 bases remaining between them. The CDR3 covers 12 residues. Germline values: CDR1 SNHLY, CDR2 FYNNEI. The CDR3 coding sequence is TGTGCCAGCGCGGGACGGAATGAAAAACTGTTTTTT. Amino acids: CASAGRNEKLFF.

The sample holds many counts of this clonotype. CDR3 in DNA: TGTGCTAGTGGTTTGGTAATATCGGGGGACACAGATACGCAGTATTTT. Encoded protein: CASGLVISGDTDTQYF. The chain uses TRBV12-5 and TRBJ2-3, with D possibly matching TRBD2 (6 bases). Germline V gene lookup returns CDR1 LGHNT and CDR2 FRNRAP. Trimming removed 0 bases at V and 2 bases at J, with 12 bases between. This CDR3 contains 16 residues.

Written as DNA, the CDR3 is TGTGCCAGCAGCCAAGTAATCCACGAGCAGTACTTC. The encoded protein is CASSQVIHEQYF. The rearrangement links TRBV3-1 to TRBJ2-7; D is unresolved. V was cut by 1 base and J by 5 bases, with 6 bases left in between. Germline V CDR1 and CDR2: LGHDT, YNNKEL (reference sequence). CDR3 length equals 12 residues.

CDR3 sequence (DNA): TGTGCCACTAAGAGTCCGAATCAGGGGGCGAGGCAGCCCCAGCATTTT. This sequence encodes CATKSPNQGARQPQHF. The V and J genes are TRBV19 and TRBJ1-5; TRBD1 agrees at 8 bases. Germline CDR1 is LNHDA and CDR2 is SQIVND (reference sequence). V was pared by 10 bases and J by 7 bases, with 18 bases of the junction left unmatched. The CDR3 extends over 16 amino acids. The full variable domain, with the rest looked up from reference TRBV19 and TRBJ1-5, is DGGITQSPKYLFRKEGQNVTLSCEQNLNHDAMYWYRQDPGQGLRLIYYSQIVNDFQKGDIAEGYSVSREKKESFPLTVTSAQKNPTAFYLCATKSPNQGARQPQHFGDGTRLSIL.

This clonotype was seen many times. The CDR3 is CASSPLTGQLGYEQYF. In DNA form, the CDR3 reads TGTGCCAGCAGCCCCCTTACGGGACAGTTGGGTTACGAGCAGTACTTC. The genes are TRBV11-2 and TRBJ2-7, with TRBD1 matching over 7 bases. Germline V CDR1 and CDR2: SGHAT, FQNNGV. V was pared by 5 bases and J by 4 bases, with 14 bases of the junction left unmatched. The CDR3 sequence is 16 residues long. The variable domain in full, with the rest retrieved from reference TRBV11-2 and TRBJ2-7, is EAGVAQSPRYKIIEKRQSVAFWCNPISGHATLYWYQQILGQGPKLLIQFQNNGVVDDSQLPKDRFSAERLKGVDSTLKIQPAKLEDSAVYLCASSPLTGQLGYEQYFGPGTRLTVT.

This clonotype was seen ten or more times. The rearrangement links TRBV20-1 to TRBJ2-3; no clear D. Deletions cut 6 bases from V and 2 bases from J, with 15 bases between. CDR1 and CDR2 from the germline V gene are DFQATT and SNEGSKA (reference sequence). This CDR3 has 14 amino acids. The chain's CDR3 is CSAVLALITDTQYF. The CDR3 DNA follows: TGCAGTGCCGTCCTTGCTCTCATCACAGATACGCAGTATTTT.

The table lists this clonotype with a few counts. This chain joins TRBV6-6 and TRBJ2-1; D remains unclear. The CDR3 extends over 15 amino acids. Between the trimmed V and J ends, which lost 0 bases and 2 bases, there was a span of 8 bases. Germline values: CDR1 MNHNY, CDR2 SVGAGI (reference sequence). The CDR3 here is CASSYSNTPYNEQFF. CDR3 coding DNA: TGTGCCAGCAGTTACTCTAACACCCCCTACAATGAGCAGTTCTTC.

This clonotype was recorded at least ten times. The chain employs TRBV28 and TRBJ2-7; TRBD1 agrees at 9 bases. J lost 0 bases, V lost 5 bases, and 17 bases had no gene match. Germline values: CDR1 MDHEN, CDR2 SYDVKM. The CDR3 has 19 amino acids. This chain's CDR3 is CASSTQTGGGIVNSYEQYF. In DNA, the CDR3 is TGTGCCAGCAGTACCCAGACAGGGGGGGGTATAGTGAACTCCTACGAGCAGTACTTC. Full variable domain (remainder filled in from reference TRBV28 and TRBJ2-7): DVKVTQSSRYLVKRTGEKVFLECVQDMDHENMFWYRQDPGLGLRLIYFSYDVKMKEKGDIPEGYSVSREKKERFSLILESASTNQTSMYLCASSTQTGGGIVNSYEQYFGPGTRLTVT.

This clonotype is labeled as medium-sized (0.01 to 0.1%). The chain couples TRBV6-1 to TRBJ1-2, with D tentatively TRBD1 (6 bases). The CDR3 contains 14 residues. The V and J ends lost 1 base and 1 base respectively, with 7 bases between them. Germline lookup yields CDR1 MNHNS and CDR2 SASEGT. The CDR3 loop is CASSEDRVNYGYTF. CDR3 DNA sequence: TGTGCCAGCAGTGAAGACAGGGTTAACTATGGCTACACCTTC.

This clonotype was counted at least ten times. The chain is built from TRBV12-3 or TRBV12-4 and TRBJ2-1; TRBD2 matches at 11 bases. V was pared by 3 bases and J by 8 bases, with 3 bases of the junction left unmatched. There are 14 residues in the CDR3. The chain's CDR3 is CASSFRTSGYEQFF. CDR3 bases: TGTGCCAGCAGTTTTCGGACTAGCGGGTATGAGCAGTTCTTC.

For this clonotype: A read error may be the cause here, since a much bigger clone is one base away. This chain connects TRBV20-1 to TRBJ2-1; 8 nucleotides align to TRBD2. Per the germline V gene, CDR1 is DFQATT and CDR2 is SNEGSKA (reference sequence). The CDR3 is made up of 16 amino acids. The J segment lost 9 bases and the V segment lost 8 bases, leaving 21 bases of the junction unmatched. The CDR3 DNA reads TGCAGTCAACTCAAAACGAGCGGGAGTGTACCACTTGAGCAGTTCTTC. It specifies CSQLKTSGSVPLEQFF.

This clonotype was seen many times. This chain joins TRBV5-6 and TRBJ2-3; the D is unclear. From germline, CDR1 is SGHDT and CDR2 YYEEEE. The CDR3 runs to 15 residues. Trimming cost V 0 bases and J 0 bases, with 8 bases left between them. CDR3 sequence: CASSLAGSSTDTQYF. The CDR3 DNA is TGTGCCAGCAGCTTGGCTGGGTCTAGCACAGATACGCAGTATTTT.

The sample holds many counts of this clonotype. The chain joins TRBV6-1 to TRBJ1-1; 9 bases match TRBD1. The CDR3 is 15 amino acids. The germline gives CDR1 MNHNS, CDR2 SASEGT. V was pared by 5 bases and J by 2 bases, with 6 bases of the junction left unmatched. The CDR3 sequence: CASSFNRGHNTEAFF. CDR3 DNA: TGTGCCAGCAGTTTTAACAGGGGGCATAACACTGAAGCTTTCTTT.

The chain couples TRBV6-1 to TRBJ1-3; 7 bases match TRBD1. Unmatched junction bases numbered 4, after V lost 2 bases and J lost 0 bases. Germline loops: CDR1 MNHNS, CDR2 SASEGT. This CDR3 is 16 amino acids long. Here the CDR3 DNA reads TGTGCCAGCAGTGAAAGAGGGGACAGCTCTGGAAACACCATATATTTT. Amino acid sequence: CASSERGDSSGNTIYF.

This clonotype was seen ten or more times. J is TRBJ2-7 and V is TRBV9, with D unresolved. In germline, CDR1 is SGDLS, CDR2 YYNGEE. V lost 0 bases and J 0 bases, leaving 7 bases between the germline ends. The CDR3 spans 14 residues. CDR3 sequence: CASSVVSDSYEQYF. For the CDR3, the DNA is TGTGCCAGCAGCGTAGTGTCCGACTCCTACGAGCAGTACTTC. Supplemented by reference TRBV9 and TRBJ2-7, the full variable domain reads DSGVTQTPKHLITATGQRVTLRCSPRSGDLSVYWYQQSLDQGLQFLIQYYNGEERAKGNILERFSAQQFPDLHSELNLSSLELGDSALYFCASSVVSDSYEQYFGPGTRLTVT.

This clonotype was seen repeatedly, ten times or more. The chain uses TRBV30 and TRBJ1-4; TRBD1 agrees at 9 bases. V lost 1 base, J lost 7 bases, and 7 bases stayed unmatched. CDR1 and CDR2 from the germline V gene are GTSNPN and SVGIG (reference sequence). The CDR3 extends over 15 amino acids. The CDR3 DNA reads as TGTGCCTGGAGTGGGTCCGGGACAGGGAGTGAAAAACTGTTTTTT. Protein product: CAWSGSGTGSEKLFF.

In this sample, this clonotype turned up many times. The chain carries TRBV11-1 and TRBJ2-7; maybe TRBD2 (6 bases). Germline CDR1 and CDR2: SGHAT and FQDESV (reference sequence). The CDR3 is 14 residues long. The V gene lost 6 bases and the J gene lost 0 bases, with 12 bases spanning the gap. CDR3 region: CASSWRGSSYEQYF. CDR3 nucleotides: TGTGCCAGCAGTTGGAGGGGCAGCTCCTACGAGCAGTACTTC.

This clonotype occurred many times. The rearrangement joins TRBV11-2 to TRBJ2-7; 8 bases fit TRBD1. Germline values: CDR1 SGHAT, CDR2 FQNNGV. The junction had 5 bases not matched to a gene; V was cut back by 1 base and J by 0 bases. The CDR3 contains 16 residues. This CDR3 reads CASSLVWGQASYEQYF. CDR3 sequence (DNA): TGTGCCAGCAGCTTAGTGTGGGGACAGGCCTCCTACGAGCAGTACTTC. The entire variable domain, with the rest obtained from reference TRBV11-2 and TRBJ2-7, is as follows: EAGVAQSPRYKIIEKRQSVAFWCNPISGHATLYWYQQILGQGPKLLIQFQNNGVVDDSQLPKDRFSAERLKGVDSTLKIQPAKLEDSAVYLCASSLVWGQASYEQYFGPGTRLTVT.

This clonotype was counted at least ten times. The rearrangement uses TRBV28 and TRBJ2-7, with D perhaps matching TRBD1 (6 bases). V gave up 6 bases and J gave up 3 bases, with 12 bases separating them. The CDR3 spans 13 residues. Germline V gene lookup returns CDR1 MDHEN and CDR2 SYDVKM. CDR3 in DNA: TGTGCCAGCAGACAGGGAACCCTCTACGAGCAGTACTTC. This translates into CASRQGTLYEQYF.

In this sample, this clonotype turned up a few times. The rearrangement uses TRBV19 and TRBJ2-1, with D perhaps matching TRBD1 (5 bases). Trimming removed 7 bases at V and 4 bases at J, with 17 bases between. This CDR3 is built from 15 residues. Germline V gene sequence: CDR1 LNHDA, CDR2 SQIVND (reference sequence). The CDR3 DNA is TGTGCCAGTACCCCAAAGGGGTCTGGGTACAATGAGCAGTTCTTC. Amino acids: CASTPKGSGYNEQFF.

The chain uses TRBV6-1 and TRBJ2-7; 9 bases are shared with TRBD2. This CDR3 region has 14 residues. The germline CDR1 and CDR2 sequences are MNHNS and SASEGT. Unmatched junction bases numbered 6, after V lost 7 bases and J lost 2 bases. In DNA form, the CDR3 reads TGTGCCAGCATGCGCGCGGGAGGGCCCTACGAGCAGTACTTC. It encodes CASMRAGGPYEQYF.

This clonotype was recorded many times. This sequence joins TRBV6-1 and TRBJ2-1; 8 bases are shared with TRBD2. Germline V CDR1 and CDR2: MNHNS, SASEGT. The length of the CDR3 is 14 residues. The V and J ends lost 6 bases and 8 bases, in that order; junction bases with no gene match: 9. The CDR3 is CASSAGTSYDEQFF. DNA of the CDR3: TGTGCCAGCAGCGCCGGGACTAGTTACGATGAGCAGTTCTTC.

There are many counts of this clonotype. The gene calls are TRBV5-1 and TRBJ1-4, with D hard to call. The V and J ends lost 0 bases and 8 bases respectively, with 14 bases between them. Germline loops: CDR1 SGHRS, CDR2 YFSETQ. CDR3 length: 15 residues. The CDR3 region is CASSLGGAPIEKLFF. Written as DNA, the CDR3 is TGCGCCAGCAGCTTGGGGGGAGCCCCGATCGAAAAACTGTTTTTT.

This clonotype was detected ten times or more. The rearrangement joins TRBV11-2 to TRBJ2-3, with a tentative D call TRBD1 (8 bases). Trimming shortened V by 1 base and J by 2 bases, and 16 bases separated the two germline ends. The V gene's germline CDR1 is SGHAT and CDR2 FQNNGV. CDR3 length equals 17 residues. CDR3 nucleotide sequence: TGTGCCAGCAGCTTAGCCGGGGGGACAGGAGCCACAGATACGCAGTATTTT. This gives the protein CASSLAGGTGATDTQYF. The full variable domain, in which reference TRBV11-2 and TRBJ2-3 provide the parts outside the CDR3, is EAGVAQSPRYKIIEKRQSVAFWCNPISGHATLYWYQQILGQGPKLLIQFQNNGVVDDSQLPKDRFSAERLKGVDSTLKIQPAKLEDSAVYLCASSLAGGTGATDTQYFGPGTRLTVL.

This clonotype was counted only a few times. The chain carries TRBV6-1 and TRBJ1-2; weak D call: TRBD1 (6 bases). This CDR3 comprises 15 residues. Per germline, CDR1 MNHNS and CDR2 SASEGT. V was cut by 0 bases and J by 3 bases, with 11 bases left in between. As DNA, the CDR3 is TGTGCCAGCAGTGAAGCGAGGGCAGGGGACTATGGCTACACCTTC. It translates to CASSEARAGDYGYTF.

This clonotype has a count of ten or more. The chain carries TRBV2 and TRBJ2-1, with D possibly matching TRBD1 (6 bases). Trimming left V 1 base short and J 9 bases short, with 7 bases between. CDR1 is SNHLY, CDR2 FYNNEI, per germline. This CDR3 region has 12 residues. CDR3 nucleotides: TGTGCCAGCAGTGAAGAAGGGGGTGAGCAGTTCTTC. Its protein product is CASSEEGGEQFF.

The chain is built from TRBV4-2 and TRBJ1-2, with D maybe TRBD1 (5 bases). CDR1 and CDR2 (germline): LGHNA, YNFKEQ. V gave up 0 bases and J gave up 2 bases, with 13 bases separating them. The CDR3 runs to 16 residues. The CDR3 nucleotides read TGTGCCAGCAGCCAAGATAGTCTGGGGGAAAACTATGGCTACACCTTC. It specifies CASSQDSLGENYGYTF.

V and J are TRBV20-1 and TRBJ2-1; 8 bases are shared with TRBD2. Germline CDR1 reads DFQATT; CDR2 reads SNEGSKA (reference sequence). CDR3 size: 17 residues. The V segment lost 6 bases and the J segment 8 bases; nucleotides outside the gene matches: 21. CDR3 protein: CSARTTDGTRNPYEQFF. As DNA, the CDR3 is TGCAGTGCCCGAACCACAGACGGGACTAGAAACCCGTATGAGCAGTTCTTC.